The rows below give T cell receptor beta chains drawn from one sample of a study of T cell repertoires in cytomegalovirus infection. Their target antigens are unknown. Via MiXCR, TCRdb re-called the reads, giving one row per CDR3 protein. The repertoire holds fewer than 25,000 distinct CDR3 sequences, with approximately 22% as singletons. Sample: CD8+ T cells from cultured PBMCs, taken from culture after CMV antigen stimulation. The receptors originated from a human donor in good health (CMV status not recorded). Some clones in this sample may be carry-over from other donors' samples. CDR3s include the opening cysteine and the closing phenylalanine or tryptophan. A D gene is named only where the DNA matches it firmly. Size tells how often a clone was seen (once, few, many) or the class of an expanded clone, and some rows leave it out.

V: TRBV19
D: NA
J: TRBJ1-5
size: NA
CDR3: CASSIVGGIDQPQHF
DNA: TGTGCCAGTAGTATAGTTGGGGGTATCGATCAGCCCCAGCATTTT

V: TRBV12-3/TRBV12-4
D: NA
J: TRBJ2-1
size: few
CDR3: CASRRGSNEQFF
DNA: TGTGCCAGTCGAAGGGGAAGTAATGAGCAGTTCTTC

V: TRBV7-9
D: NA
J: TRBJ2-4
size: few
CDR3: CASSARDEKNIQYF
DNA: TGTGCCAGCAGCGCCCGGGACGAAAAAAACATTCAGTACTTC

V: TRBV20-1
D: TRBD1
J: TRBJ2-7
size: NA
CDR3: CSAVDRYEQYF
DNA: TGCAGTGCTGTGGACAGGTACGAGCAGTACTTC

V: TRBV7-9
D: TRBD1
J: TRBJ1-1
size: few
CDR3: CASNSGGISFAEAFF
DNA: TGTGCCAGCAATTCAGGGGGAATTAGTTTTGCTGAAGCTTTCTTT

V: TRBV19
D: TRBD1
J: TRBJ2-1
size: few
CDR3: CASSIPGPGGWDEQFF
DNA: TGTGCCAGTAGTATACCAGGGCCAGGGGGCTGGGATGAGCAGTTCTTC

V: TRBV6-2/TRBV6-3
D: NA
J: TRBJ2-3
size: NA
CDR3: CASSYSGGPLTDTQYF
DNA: TGTGCCAGCAGTTACTCCGGGGGGCCACTCACAGATACGCAGTATTTT

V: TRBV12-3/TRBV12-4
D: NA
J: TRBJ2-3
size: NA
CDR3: CASSRHILSTDTQYF
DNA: TGTGCCAGCAGCCGACATATCTTAAGCACAGATACGCAGTATTTT

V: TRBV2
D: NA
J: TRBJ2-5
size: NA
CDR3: CASREGRGWQETQYF
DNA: TGTGCCAGCAGGGAGGGCAGGGGATGGCAAGAGACCCAGTACTTC

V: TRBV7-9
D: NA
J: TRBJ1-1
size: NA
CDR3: CASGTGALNTEAFF
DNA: TGTGCCAGCGGCACCGGGGCACTGAACACTGAAGCTTTCTTT

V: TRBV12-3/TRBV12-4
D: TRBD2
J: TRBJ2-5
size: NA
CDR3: CASSPEGGQETQYF
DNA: TGTGCCAGCAGCCCGGAGGGAGGGCAAGAGACCCAGTACTTC

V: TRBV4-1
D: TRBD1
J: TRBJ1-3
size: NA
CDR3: CASSLPGGPGNTIYF
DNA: TGCGCCAGCAGCCTGCCAGGGGGCCCTGGAAACACCATATATTTT

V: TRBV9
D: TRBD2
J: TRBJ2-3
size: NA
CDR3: CASSETSGESTDTQYF
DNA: TGTGCCAGCAGCGAGACCAGCGGGGAGAGCACAGATACGCAGTATTTT

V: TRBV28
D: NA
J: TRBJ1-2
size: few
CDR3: CASNLTPNYGYTF
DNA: TGTGCCAGCAACCTTACTCCTAACTATGGCTACACCTTC

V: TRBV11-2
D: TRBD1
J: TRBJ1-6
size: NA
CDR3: CASSLTPTGLNSPLHF
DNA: TGTGCCAGCAGCTTAACCCCGACAGGGCTTAATTCACCCCTCCACTTT

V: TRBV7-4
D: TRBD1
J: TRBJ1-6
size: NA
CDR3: CASSLDRDRSSPLHF
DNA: TGTGCCAGCAGCTTAGACCGGGACAGGTCTTCACCCCTCCACTTT

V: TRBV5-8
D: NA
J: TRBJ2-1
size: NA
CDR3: CASSLAGASYNEQFF
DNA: TGTGCCAGCAGCTTGGCGGGGGCCTCCTACAATGAGCAGTTCTTC

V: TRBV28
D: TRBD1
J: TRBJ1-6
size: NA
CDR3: CASRETGGGNSPLHF
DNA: TGTGCCAGCAGAGAGACAGGGGGGGGTAATTCACCCCTCCACTTT

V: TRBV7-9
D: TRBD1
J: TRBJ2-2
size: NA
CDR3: CASSRTGSPGIGELFF
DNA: TGTGCCAGCAGTCGGACAGGGTCCCCCGGTATCGGGGAGCTGTTTTTT

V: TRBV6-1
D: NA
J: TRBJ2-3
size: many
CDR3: CASSQGRLITDTQYF
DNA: TGTGCCAGCAGTCAAGGACGGTTGATCACAGATACGCAGTATTTT

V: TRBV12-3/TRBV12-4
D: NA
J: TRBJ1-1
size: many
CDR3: CASTPGLNTEAFF
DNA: TGTGCCAGCACCCCTGGCCTGAACACTGAAGCTTTCTTT

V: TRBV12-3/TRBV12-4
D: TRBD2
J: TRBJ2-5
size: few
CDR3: CASSRGTSVAETQYF
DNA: TGTGCCAGCAGTCGCGGGACTAGCGTTGCAGAGACCCAGTACTTC